This T cell receptor (beta chain) was retrieved from a study of identical twins. MiXCR was run by TCRdb on the 5' RACE reads, yielding one entry per CDR3 protein. Here the sample spans over 500,000 distinct CDR3 sequences, roughly a fifth being singletons. This CDR3 spans 13 amino acids. With 5 bases clipped from V and 9 bases from J, the junction kept 10 bases outside the gene matches. Germline V gene data show CDR1 as SGHAT and CDR2 as FQNNGV. This clonotype was picked up a small number of times. The sample was also reused in another study, on T cells expressing NK-cell markers. This second study says: Among several donors, these clonotypes also ranked first in the CD3+CD56-NKG2C+ fraction.

The V and J genes are TRBV11-2 and TRBJ2-7; 7 nucleotides line up with TRBD1. Material: CD4+ T cells sorted from blood. This TCR came from a woman between 18 and 30 years old in good health. The CDR3 is CASSRARQGVQYF. CDR3 coding DNA: TGTGCCAGCAGCAGAGCGAGACAGGGAGTGCAGTACTTC.